The 7 T cell receptor beta chains below were found in one sample sequenced in a study of blood T cells in healthy people across ages. The authors ran a second PCR of roughly 6 to 12 cycles using a sample-barcoded 5' primer and a J-beta primer mix. TCRdb reprocessed the 5' RACE reads via MiXCR and lists one record per CDR3 protein. The data show 630,000 or so distinct CDR3 sequences, with roughly 31% seen just once and 15% to 19% held by the top ten. Sequencing was carried out using blood. The receptors originated from an elderly woman in good health.

V usage is TRBV5-1 and J usage is TRBJ2-2; D remains unclear. V was pared by 3 bases and J by 3 bases, with 15 bases between. This CDR3 has 16 amino acids. Germline CDR1 and CDR2: SGHRS and YFSETQ. CDR3 loop: CASSSSVAGYTGELFF. In nucleotides, the CDR3 is TGCGCCAGCAGCTCATCGGTTGCAGGCTACACCGGGGAGCTGTTTTTT.

Note on this clonotype: Since a much larger clone is just one base distant, this may be a read error. The CDR3 loop reads CASTRWETQYF. DNA of the CDR3: TGTGCCAGCACACGGTGGGAGACCCAGTACTTC. The rearrangement joins TRBV3-1 to TRBJ2-7; D ambiguous. The closer fit of TRBJ2-5 to the DNA end suggests the J call may be wrong. The germline CDR1 and CDR2 sequences are LGHDT and YNNKEL (reference sequence). The CDR3 consists of 11 residues.

This clonotype was seen a few times. This chain connects TRBV4-1 to TRBJ1-1, with no clear D. The CDR3 has 16 amino acids. CDR1 MGHRA and CDR2 YSYEKL come from the germline V gene. V was pared by 2 bases and J by 5 bases, with 18 bases between. CDR3 sequence: CASSQRLAAIGTEAFF. Written as DNA, the CDR3 is TGCGCCAGCAGCCAAAGACTCGCCGCTATTGGGACTGAAGCTTTCTTT.

The table lists this clonotype with many counts. V is TRBV9 and J is TRBJ2-7; 7 nucleotides line up with TRBD1. This CDR3 spans 14 amino acids. V lost 4 bases and J lost 3; bases outside the gene matches: 7. Looked up from germline, CDR1 is SGDLS and CDR2 is YYNGEE. CDR3 amino acids: CASSTRAGGYEQYF. CDR3 nucleotides: TGTGCCAGCAGCACCCGCGCAGGGGGCTACGAGCAGTACTTC.

The J gene is TRBJ1-4, the V gene TRBV4-3; D perhaps matches TRBD1 (6 bases). CDR1 is LGHNA and CDR2 is YSLEER in the germline V gene. CDR3 length: 16 amino acids. V was shortened by 0 bases and J by 3 bases, with 11 bases between the two germline ends. The CDR3 loop is CASSQDLGAPNEKLFF. In DNA, the CDR3 is TGCGCCAGCAGCCAAGATTTGGGGGCCCCTAATGAAAAACTGTTTTTT.

In this sample, this clonotype turned up many times. This CDR3 is CASSLVLGYQETQYF. As DNA, the CDR3 is TGTGCCAGCAGTCTAGTACTGGGGTACCAAGAGACCCAGTACTTC. This chain links TRBV6-6 with TRBJ2-5, with D uncertain. This CDR3 region has 15 residues. The V end was cut by 5 bases, the J end by 0 bases, with 13 bases between. The germline CDR1 and CDR2 sequences are MNHNY and SVGAGI (reference sequence).

This chain links TRBV7-8 with TRBJ2-7; 8 bases are shared with TRBD2. The CDR3 is made up of 15 amino acids. V trimming: 2 bases; J trimming: 6 bases; junction bases outside the gene matches: 9. Germline lookup yields CDR1 SGHVS and CDR2 FQNEAQ. The DNA of the CDR3 is TGTGCCAGCAGCTTAAGGCGGGGGGCCTCCGCCGAGCAGTACTTC. This gives the protein CASSLRRGASAEQYF.